Listed here is a single T cell receptor beta chain. Its antigen is undetermined. The method was immunoSEQ multiplex PCR; TCRdb's version includes in-frame clones alone and lacks a portion of them. The table lists roughly 130,000 clones, about nine tenths of them singletons. The data were taken from a study of T cell responses to AZD1222 COVID-19 vaccine. Germline-derived CDR1 and CDR2 are LGHDT and YNNKEL (reference sequence). This CDR3 has 16 residues. The V gene lost 3 bases and the J gene lost 2 bases, with 16 bases spanning the gap. Broader study findings: The donors showed a predominance of white British ancestry and of females, with possible underestimation of clonal diversity. Researchers took repertoire samples only after the peak T cell response had come.

The V gene is TRBV3-1 (or the pseudogene TRBV3-2), the J gene TRBJ1-2; a weak D match, TRBD1 (6 bases). This sequence was found in an adult who received the AZD1222 COVID-19 vaccine. The sequenced sample was peripheral blood, obtained 28 days after the second AZD1222 dose. The CDR3, as DNA: TGTGCCAGCAGCCAGGATCACCTCGGACAGAACTATGGCTACACCTTC. Its protein is CASSQDHLGQNYGYTF.